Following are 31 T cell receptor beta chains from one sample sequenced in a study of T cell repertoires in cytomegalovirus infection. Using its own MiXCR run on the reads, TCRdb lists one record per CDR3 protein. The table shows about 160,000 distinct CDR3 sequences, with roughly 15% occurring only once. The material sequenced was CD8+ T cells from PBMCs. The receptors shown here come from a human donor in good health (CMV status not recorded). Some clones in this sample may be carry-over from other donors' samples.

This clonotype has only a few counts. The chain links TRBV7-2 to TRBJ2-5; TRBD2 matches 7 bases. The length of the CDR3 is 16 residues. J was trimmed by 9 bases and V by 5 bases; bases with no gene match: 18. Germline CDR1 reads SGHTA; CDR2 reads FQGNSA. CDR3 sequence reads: CASSVGRAVETSPQYF. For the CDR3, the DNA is TGTGCCAGCAGCGTCGGACGGGCTGTGGAGACTAGCCCCCAGTACTTC. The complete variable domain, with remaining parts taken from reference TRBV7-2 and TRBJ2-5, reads GAGVSQSPSNKVTEKGKDVELRCDPISGHTALYWYRQSLGQGLEFLIYFQGNSAPDKSGLPSDRFSAERTGGSVSTLTIQRTQQEDSAVYLCASSVGRAVETSPQYFGPGTRLLVL.

CDR3 loop: CASRSDILLETQYF. CDR3 nucleotide sequence: TGTGCCAGCAGATCCGACATCTTGTTGGAGACCCAGTACTTC. The V call is TRBV6-6, the J call TRBJ2-5; D gene uncertain. The CDR3 has 14 amino acids. V dropped 6 bases and J dropped 5 bases, with 16 bases sitting between them. Germline CDR1 is MNHNY and CDR2 is SVGAGI (reference sequence).

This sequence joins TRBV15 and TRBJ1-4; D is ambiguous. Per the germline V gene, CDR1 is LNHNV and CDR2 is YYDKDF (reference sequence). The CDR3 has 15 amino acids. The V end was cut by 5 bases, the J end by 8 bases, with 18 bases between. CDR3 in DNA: TGTGCCACCAGCCACGACCGCGTGCCTGGAGAAAAACTGTTTTTT. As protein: CATSHDRVPGEKLFF. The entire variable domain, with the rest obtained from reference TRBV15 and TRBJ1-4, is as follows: DAMVIQNPRYQVTQFGKPVTLSCSQTLNHNVMYWYQQKSSQAPKLLFHYYDKDFNNEADTPDNFQSRRPNTSFCFLDIRSPGLGDTAMYLCATSHDRVPGEKLFFGSGTQLSVL.

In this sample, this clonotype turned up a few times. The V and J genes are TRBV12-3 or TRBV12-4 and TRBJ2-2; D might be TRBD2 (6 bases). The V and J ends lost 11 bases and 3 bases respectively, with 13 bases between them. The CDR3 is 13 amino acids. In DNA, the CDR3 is TGTGCCTGGCGTCGGGGGTACACCGGGGAGCTGTTTTTT. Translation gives CAWRRGYTGELFF.

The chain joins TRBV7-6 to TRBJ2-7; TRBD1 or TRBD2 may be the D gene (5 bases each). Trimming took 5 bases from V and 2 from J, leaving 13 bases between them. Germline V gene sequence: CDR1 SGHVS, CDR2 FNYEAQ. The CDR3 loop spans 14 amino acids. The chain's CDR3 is CASSLTGAAYEQYF. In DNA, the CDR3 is TGTGCCAGCAGCCTAACCGGGGCCGCCTACGAGCAGTACTTC.

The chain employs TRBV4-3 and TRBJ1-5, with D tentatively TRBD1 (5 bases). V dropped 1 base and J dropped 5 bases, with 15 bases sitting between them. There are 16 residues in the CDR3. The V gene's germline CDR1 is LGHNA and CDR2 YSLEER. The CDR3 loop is CASSQAWGNAHQPQHF. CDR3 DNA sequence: TGCGCCAGCAGCCAAGCCTGGGGGAACGCTCATCAGCCCCAGCATTTT.

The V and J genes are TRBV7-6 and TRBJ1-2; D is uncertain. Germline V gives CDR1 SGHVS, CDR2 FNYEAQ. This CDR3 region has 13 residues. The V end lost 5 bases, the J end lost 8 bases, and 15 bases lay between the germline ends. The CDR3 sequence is CASSAALYAGYTF. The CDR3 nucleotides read TGTGCCAGCAGCGCAGCACTATATGCCGGCTACACCTTC. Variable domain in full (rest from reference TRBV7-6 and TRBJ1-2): GAGVSQSPRYKVTKRGQDVALRCDPISGHVSLYWYRQALGQGPEFLTYFNYEAQQDKSGLPNDRFSAERPEGSISTLTIQRTEQRDSAMYRCASSAALYAGYTFGSGTRLTVV.

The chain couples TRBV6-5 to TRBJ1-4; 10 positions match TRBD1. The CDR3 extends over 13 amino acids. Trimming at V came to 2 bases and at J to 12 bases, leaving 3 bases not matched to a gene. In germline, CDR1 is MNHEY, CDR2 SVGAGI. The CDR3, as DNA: TGTGCCAGCAGTTACCCTGGGACAGGGGAACTGTTTTTT. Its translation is CASSYPGTGELFF.

CDR3 sequence: CASSLDVGPTGELFF. CDR3 coding DNA: TGTGCCAGCAGCTTAGACGTAGGACCCACCGGGGAGCTGTTTTTT. This chain connects TRBV7-7 to TRBJ2-2; D is unresolved. Per germline, CDR1 SSHAT and CDR2 FNYEAQ (reference sequence). The CDR3 runs to 15 residues. V was trimmed by 1 base and J by 4 bases, leaving 10 bases between them.

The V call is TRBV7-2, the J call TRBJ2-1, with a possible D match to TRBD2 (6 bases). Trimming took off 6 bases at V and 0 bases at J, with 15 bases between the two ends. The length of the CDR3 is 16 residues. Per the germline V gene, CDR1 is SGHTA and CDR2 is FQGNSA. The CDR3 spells CASSTSGSSSYNEQFF. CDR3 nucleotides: TGTGCCAGCAGTACAAGCGGGTCCAGCTCCTACAATGAGCAGTTCTTC.

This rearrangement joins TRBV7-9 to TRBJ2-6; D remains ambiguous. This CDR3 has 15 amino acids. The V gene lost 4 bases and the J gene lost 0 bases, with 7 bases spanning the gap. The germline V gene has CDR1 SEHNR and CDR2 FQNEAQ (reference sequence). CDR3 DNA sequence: TGTGCCAGCAGCTCCCGACGCTCTGGGGCCAACGTCCTGACTTTC. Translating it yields CASSSRRSGANVLTF.

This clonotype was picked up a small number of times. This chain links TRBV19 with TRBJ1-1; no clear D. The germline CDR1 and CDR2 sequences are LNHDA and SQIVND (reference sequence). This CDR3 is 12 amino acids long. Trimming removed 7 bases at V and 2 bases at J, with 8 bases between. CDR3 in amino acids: CASIWGNTEAFF. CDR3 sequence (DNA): TGTGCCAGTATATGGGGAAACACTGAAGCTTTCTTT.

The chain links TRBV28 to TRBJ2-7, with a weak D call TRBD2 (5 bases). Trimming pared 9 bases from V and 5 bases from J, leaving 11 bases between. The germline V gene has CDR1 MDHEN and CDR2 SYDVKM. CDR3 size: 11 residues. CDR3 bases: TGTGCCAGTAAGGAGGTGGACGAGCAGTACTTC. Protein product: CASKEVDEQYF.

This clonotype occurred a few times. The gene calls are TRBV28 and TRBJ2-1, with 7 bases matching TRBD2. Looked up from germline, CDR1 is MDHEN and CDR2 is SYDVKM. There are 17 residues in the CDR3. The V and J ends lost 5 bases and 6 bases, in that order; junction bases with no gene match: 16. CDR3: CASSASTSYQTTNEQFF. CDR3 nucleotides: TGTGCCAGCAGTGCCTCGACTAGCTACCAGACTACCAATGAGCAGTTCTTC.

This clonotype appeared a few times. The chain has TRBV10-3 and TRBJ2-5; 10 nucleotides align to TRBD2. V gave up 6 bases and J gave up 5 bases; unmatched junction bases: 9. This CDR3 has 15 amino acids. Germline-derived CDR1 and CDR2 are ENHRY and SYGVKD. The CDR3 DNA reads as TGTGCCATCAGGGACCACGGGACTAGCGATGAGACCCAGTACTTC. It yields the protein CAIRDHGTSDETQYF.

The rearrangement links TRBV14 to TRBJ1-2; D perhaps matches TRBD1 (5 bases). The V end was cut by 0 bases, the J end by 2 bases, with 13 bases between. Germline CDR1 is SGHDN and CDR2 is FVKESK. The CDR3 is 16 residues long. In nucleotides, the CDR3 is TGTGCCAGCAGCCAAGATTTGTTAGGGGCGAACTATGGCTACACCTTC. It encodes CASSQDLLGANYGYTF.

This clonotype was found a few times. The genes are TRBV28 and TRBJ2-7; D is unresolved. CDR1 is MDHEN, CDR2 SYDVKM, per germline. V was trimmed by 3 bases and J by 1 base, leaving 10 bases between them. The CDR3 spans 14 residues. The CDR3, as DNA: TGTGCCAGCAGTTTTGTAGGCAATTCCTACGAGCAGTACTTC. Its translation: CASSFVGNSYEQYF.

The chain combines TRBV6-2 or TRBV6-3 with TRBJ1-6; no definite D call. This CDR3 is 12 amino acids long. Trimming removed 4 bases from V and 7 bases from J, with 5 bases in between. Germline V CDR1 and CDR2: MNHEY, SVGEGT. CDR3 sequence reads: CASSFRNSPLHF. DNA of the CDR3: TGTGCCAGCAGTTTCAGAAATTCACCCCTCCACTTT.

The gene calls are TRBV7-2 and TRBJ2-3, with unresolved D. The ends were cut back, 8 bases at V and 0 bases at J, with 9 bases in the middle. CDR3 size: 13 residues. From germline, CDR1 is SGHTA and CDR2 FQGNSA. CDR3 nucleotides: TGTGCCAGCCCAGGCCCTAGCACAGATACGCAGTATTTT. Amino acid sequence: CASPGPSTDTQYF.

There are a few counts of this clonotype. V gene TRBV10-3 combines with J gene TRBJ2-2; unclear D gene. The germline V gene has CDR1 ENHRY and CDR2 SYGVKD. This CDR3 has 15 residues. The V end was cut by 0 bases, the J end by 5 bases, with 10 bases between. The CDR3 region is CAISESAPATGELFF. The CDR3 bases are TGTGCCATCAGTGAGTCAGCCCCCGCGACCGGGGAGCTGTTTTTT.

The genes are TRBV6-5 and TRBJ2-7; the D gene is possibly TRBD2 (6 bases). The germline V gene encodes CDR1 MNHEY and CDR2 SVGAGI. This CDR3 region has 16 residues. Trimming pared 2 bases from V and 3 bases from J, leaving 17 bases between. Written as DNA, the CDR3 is TGTGCCAGCAGTTACCTCTTGACCGGGGGAGGCTACGAGCAGTACTTC. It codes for CASSYLLTGGGYEQYF.

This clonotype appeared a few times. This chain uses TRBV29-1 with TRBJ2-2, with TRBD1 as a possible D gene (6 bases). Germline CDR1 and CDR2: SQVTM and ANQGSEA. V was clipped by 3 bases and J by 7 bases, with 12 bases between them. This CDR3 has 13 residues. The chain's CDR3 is CSVEEQGFGELFF. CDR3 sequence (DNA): TGCAGCGTTGAGGAACAGGGATTCGGGGAGCTGTTTTTT.

As DNA, the CDR3 is TGCAGTGCTCTTGACGGATATAGCAATCAGCCCCAGCATTTT. The encoded protein is CSALDGYSNQPQHF. The chain joins TRBV20-1 to TRBJ1-5; D is undetermined. The V gene lost 5 bases and the J gene lost 0 bases, with 11 bases spanning the gap. This CDR3 contains 14 residues. Germline V gene sequence: CDR1 DFQATT, CDR2 SNEGSKA (reference sequence).

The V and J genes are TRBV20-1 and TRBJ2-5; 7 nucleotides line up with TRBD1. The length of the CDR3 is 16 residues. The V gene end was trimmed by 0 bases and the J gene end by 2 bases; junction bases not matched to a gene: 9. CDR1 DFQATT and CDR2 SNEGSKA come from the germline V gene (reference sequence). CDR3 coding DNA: TGCAGTGCTAGAGATTACGGACAGGCTATACAAGAGACCCAGTACTTC. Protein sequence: CSARDYGQAIQETQYF.

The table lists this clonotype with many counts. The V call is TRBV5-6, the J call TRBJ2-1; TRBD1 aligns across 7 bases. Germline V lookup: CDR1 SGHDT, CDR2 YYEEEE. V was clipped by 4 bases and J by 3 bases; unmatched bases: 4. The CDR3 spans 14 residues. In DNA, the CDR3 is TGTGCCAGCAGCCCAGGGACAGACTACAATGAGCAGTTCTTC. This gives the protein CASSPGTDYNEQFF.

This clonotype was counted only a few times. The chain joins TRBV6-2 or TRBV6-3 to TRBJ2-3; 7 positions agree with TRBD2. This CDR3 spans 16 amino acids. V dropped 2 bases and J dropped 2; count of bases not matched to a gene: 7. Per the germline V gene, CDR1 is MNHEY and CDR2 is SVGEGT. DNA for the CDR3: TGTGCCAGCAGTTACCCCGCGGGAGTCATCACAGATACGCAGTATTTT. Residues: CASSYPAGVITDTQYF.

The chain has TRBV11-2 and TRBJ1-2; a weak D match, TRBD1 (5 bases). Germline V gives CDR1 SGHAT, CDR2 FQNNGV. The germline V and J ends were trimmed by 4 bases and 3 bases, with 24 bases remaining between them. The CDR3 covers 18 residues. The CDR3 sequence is CASSWGPGRRSSHYGYTF. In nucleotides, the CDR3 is TGTGCCAGCAGCTGGGGTCCGGGACGCCGAAGCTCACACTATGGCTACACCTTC.

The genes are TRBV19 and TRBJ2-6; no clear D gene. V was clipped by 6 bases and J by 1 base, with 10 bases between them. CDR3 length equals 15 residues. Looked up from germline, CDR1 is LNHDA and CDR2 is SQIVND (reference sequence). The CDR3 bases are TGTGCCAGTAGCCGTGCACGATCTGGGGCCAACGTCCTGACTTTC. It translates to CASSRARSGANVLTF.

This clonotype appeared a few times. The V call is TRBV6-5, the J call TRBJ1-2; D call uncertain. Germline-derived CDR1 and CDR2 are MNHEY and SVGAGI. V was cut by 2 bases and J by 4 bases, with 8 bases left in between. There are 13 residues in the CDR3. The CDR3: CASSYGSSYGYTF. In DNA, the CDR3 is TGTGCCAGCAGTTACGGCAGTAGCTATGGCTACACCTTC.

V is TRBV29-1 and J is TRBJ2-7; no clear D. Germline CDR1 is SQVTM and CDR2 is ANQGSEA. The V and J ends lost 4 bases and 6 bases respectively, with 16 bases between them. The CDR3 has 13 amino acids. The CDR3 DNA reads TGCAGCGTTGTTGGTCAAAAGGTCCGCGAGCAGTACTTC. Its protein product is CSVVGQKVREQYF.

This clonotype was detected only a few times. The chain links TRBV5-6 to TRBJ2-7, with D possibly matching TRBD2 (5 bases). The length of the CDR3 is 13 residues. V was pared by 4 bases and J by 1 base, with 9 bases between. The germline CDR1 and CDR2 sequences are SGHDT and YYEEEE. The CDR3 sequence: CASSISESYEQYF. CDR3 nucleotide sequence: TGTGCCAGCAGCATTAGCGAATCCTACGAGCAGTACTTC.